This T cell receptor beta chain was sequenced during a study of patients and donors after allogeneic stem cell transplantation. CDR1 is SGHRS and CDR2 is YFSETQ in the germline V gene. CDR3 length: 16 residues. V shed 3 bases, J shed 0 bases, and the junction held 8 bases outside the gene matches. This clonotype was picked up many times. Via MiXCR, TCRdb re-called the RT-PCR reads, giving one row per CDR3 protein. The sample consists of roughly 880,000 distinct CDR3 sequences, over 15% of them appearing once. This chain links TRBV5-1 with TRBJ1-1, with 7 bases lining up with TRBD1. This clonotype was sampled from a human donor who was either an allogeneic HSCT recipient or a stem cell or donor lymphocyte infusion donor (not recorded which). It is not recorded whose cells these are; they may come from a transplant donor. Material for sequencing was blood, either unsorted or a sorted T cell fraction (not recorded which). The DNA for the CDR3 is TGCGCCAGCAGCTCTCGACAGGGCCGAATGAACACTGAAGCTTTCTTT. This sequence encodes CASSSRQGRMNTEAFF.